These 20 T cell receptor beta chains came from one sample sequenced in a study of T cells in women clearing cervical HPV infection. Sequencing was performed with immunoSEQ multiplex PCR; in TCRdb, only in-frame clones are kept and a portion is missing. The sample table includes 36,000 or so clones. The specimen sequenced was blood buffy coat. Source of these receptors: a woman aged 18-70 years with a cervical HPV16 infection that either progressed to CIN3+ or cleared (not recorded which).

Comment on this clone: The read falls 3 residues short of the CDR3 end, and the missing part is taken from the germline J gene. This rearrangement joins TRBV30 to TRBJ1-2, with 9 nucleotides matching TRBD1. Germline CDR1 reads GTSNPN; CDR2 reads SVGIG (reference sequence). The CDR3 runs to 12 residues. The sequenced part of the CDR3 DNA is TGTGCCTGGAGGGGGACAGGGCTAGGC. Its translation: CAWRGTGLG. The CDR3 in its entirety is CAWRGTGLGYTF.

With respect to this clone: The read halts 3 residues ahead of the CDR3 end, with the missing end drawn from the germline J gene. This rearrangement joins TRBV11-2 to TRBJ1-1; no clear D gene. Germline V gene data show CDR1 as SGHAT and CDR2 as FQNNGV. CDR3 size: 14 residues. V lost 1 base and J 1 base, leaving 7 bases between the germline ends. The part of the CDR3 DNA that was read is TGTGCCAGCAGCTTAGGACCGGGGAACACTGAA. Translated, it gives CASSLGPGNTE. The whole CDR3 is CASSLGPGNTEAFF.

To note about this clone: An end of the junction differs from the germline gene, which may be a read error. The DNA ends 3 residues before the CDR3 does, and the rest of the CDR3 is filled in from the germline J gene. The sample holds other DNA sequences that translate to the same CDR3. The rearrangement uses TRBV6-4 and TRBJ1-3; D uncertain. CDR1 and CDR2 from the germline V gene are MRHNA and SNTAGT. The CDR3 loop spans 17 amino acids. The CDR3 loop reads CASSDRAYADSGNTIYF. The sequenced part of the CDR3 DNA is TGTGCCAGCAGTGACCGCGCCTATGCCGACTCTGGAAACACA.

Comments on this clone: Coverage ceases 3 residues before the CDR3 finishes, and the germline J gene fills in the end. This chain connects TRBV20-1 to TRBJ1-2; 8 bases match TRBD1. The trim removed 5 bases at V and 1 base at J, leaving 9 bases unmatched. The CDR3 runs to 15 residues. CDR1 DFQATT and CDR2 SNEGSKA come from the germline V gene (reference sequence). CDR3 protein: CSAPNQGALNYGYTF. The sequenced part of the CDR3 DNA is TGCAGTGCTCCAAATCAGGGGGCGCTTAACTATGGC.

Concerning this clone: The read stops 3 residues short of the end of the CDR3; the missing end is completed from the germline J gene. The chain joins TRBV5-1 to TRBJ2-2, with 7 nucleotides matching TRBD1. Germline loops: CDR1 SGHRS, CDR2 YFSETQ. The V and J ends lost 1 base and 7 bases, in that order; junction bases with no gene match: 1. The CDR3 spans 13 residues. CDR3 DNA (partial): TGCGCCAGCAGCTTGCGGACAGGCGGGGAG. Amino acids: CASSLRTGGE. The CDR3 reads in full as CASSLRTGGELFF.

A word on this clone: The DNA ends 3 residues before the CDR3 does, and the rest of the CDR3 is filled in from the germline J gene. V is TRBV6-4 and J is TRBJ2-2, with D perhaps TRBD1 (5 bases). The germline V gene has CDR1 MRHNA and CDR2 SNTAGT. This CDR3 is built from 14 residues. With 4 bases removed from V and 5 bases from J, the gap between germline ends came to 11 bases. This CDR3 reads CASSVRAGTGELFF. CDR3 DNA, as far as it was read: TGTGCCAGCAGTGTCAGGGCTGGTACCGGGGAG.

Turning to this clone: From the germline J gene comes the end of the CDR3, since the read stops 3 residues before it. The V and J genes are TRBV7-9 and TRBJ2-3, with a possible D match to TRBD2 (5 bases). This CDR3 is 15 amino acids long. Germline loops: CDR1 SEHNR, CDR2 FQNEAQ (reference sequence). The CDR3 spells CASSLGGSHQETQYF. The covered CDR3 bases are TGTGCCAGCAGCTTAGGAGGGTCCCACCAAGAGACG.

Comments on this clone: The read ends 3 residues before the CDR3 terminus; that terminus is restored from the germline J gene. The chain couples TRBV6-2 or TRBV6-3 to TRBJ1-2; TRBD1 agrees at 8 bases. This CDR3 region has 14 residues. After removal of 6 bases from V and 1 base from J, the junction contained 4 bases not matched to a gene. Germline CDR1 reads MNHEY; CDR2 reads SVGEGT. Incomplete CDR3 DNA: TGTGCCAGCAGCCGGGACAGGATTAACTATGGC. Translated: CASSRDRINYG. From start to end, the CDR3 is CASSRDRINYGYTF.

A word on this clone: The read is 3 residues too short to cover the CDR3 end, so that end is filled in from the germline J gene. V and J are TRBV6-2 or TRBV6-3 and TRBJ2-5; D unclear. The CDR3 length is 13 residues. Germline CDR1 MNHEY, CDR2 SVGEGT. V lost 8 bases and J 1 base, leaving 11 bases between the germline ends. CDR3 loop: CASASEPQETQYF. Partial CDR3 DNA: TGTGCCAGCGCAAGCGAGCCCCAAGAGACC.

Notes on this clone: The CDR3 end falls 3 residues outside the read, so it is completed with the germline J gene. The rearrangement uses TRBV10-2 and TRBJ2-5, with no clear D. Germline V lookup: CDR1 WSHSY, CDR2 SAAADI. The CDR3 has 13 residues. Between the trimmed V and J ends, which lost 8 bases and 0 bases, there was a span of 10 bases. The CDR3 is CASAFQYQETQYF. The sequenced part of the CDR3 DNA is TGCGCCAGCGCCTTCCAGTACCAAGAGACC.

The DNA read from the CDR3 is TGTGCCAGCCCAGCATCCCGGGGTTCTGGGGCCAACGTC. Translated: CASPASRGSGANV. In full, the CDR3 is CASPASRGSGANVLTF. The gene calls are TRBV18 and TRBJ2-6, with a weak D call TRBD2 (5 bases). The missing CDR3 end, 3 residues past where the read stops, is filled in from the germline J gene. The CDR3 runs to 16 residues. Germline CDR1 KGHSH, CDR2 LQKENI. The V end was cut by 8 bases, the J end by 1 base, with 15 bases between.

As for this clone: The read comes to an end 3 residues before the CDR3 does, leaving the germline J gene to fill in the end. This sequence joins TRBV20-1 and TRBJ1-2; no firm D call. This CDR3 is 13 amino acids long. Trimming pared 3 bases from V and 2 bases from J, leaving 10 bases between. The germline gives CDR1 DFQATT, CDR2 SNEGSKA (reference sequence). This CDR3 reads CSASSGQNYGYTF. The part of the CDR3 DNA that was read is TGCAGTGCTAGCTCTGGCCAGAACTATGGC.

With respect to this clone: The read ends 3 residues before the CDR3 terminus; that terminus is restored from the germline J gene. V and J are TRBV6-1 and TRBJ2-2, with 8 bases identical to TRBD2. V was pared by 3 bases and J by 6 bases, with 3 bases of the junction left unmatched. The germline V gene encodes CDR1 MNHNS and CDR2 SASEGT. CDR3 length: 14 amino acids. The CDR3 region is CASSDGLASGELFF. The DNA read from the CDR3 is TGTGCCAGCAGTGACGGACTAGCCTCCGGGGAG.

The CDR3 spells CASSLRWDRGSEGYTF. The covered CDR3 bases are TGCGCCAGCAGCTTGAGGTGGGACAGGGGATCAGAGGGC. This chain connects TRBV5-1 to TRBJ1-2; 10 bases agree with TRBD1. Read data end 3 residues before the CDR3 end; the end is taken from the germline J gene. This CDR3 has 16 amino acids. Per the germline V gene, CDR1 is SGHRS and CDR2 is YFSETQ.

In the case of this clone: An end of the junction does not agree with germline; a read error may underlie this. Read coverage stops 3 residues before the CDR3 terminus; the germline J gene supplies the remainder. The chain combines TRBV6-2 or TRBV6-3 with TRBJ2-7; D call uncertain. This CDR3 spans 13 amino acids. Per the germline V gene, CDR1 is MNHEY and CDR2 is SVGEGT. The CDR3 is CASSYFSAYEQYF. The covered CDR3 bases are TGTGCCAGCAGCTACTTTTCCGCCTACGAG.

CDR3 in amino acids: CASSQGADGKLFF. The CDR3 bases that were read are TGTGCCAGCAGCCAGGGGGCAGATGGAAAG. This chain links TRBV7-9 with TRBJ2-2; TRBD1 aligns across 8 bases. The read is 3 residues too short to cover the CDR3 end, so that end is filled in from the germline J gene. Germline-derived CDR1 and CDR2 are SEHNR and FQNEAQ (reference sequence). This CDR3 comprises 13 residues.

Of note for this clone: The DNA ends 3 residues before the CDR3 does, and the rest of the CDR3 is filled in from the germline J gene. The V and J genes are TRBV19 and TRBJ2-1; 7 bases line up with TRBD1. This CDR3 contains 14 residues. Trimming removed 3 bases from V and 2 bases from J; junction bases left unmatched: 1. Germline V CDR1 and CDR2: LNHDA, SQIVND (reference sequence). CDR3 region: CASSMGQTYNEQFF. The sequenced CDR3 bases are TGTGCCAGTAGTATGGGACAGACCTACAATGAG.

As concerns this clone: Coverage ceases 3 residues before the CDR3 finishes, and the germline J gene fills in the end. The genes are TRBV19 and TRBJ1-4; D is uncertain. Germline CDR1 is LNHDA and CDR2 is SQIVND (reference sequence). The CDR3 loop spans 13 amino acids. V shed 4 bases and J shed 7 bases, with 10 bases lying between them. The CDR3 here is CASSTGYSEKLFF. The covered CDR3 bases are TGTGCCAGTAGTACAGGTTATTCTGAAAAA. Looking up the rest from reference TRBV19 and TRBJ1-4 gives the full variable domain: DGGITQSPKYLFRKEGQNVTLSCEQNLNHDAMYWYRQDPGQGLRLIYYSQIVNDFQKGDIAEGYSVSREKKESFPLTVTSAQKNPTAFYLCASSTGYSEKLFFGSGTQLSVL.

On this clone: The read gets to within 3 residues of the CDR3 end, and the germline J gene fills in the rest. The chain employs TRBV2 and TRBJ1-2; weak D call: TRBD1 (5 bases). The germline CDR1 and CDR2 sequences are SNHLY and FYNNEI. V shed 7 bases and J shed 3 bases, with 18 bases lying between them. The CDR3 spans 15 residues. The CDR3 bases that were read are TGTGCCAGCAAGAGCGGGGCAGGGTCGGACTATGGC. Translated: CASKSGAGSDYG. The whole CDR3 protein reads CASKSGAGSDYGYTF.

CDR3: CASSLDEGPRSPLHF. The covered CDR3 bases are TGCGCCAGCAGCTTGGATGAGGGGCCGCGGTCACCC. This chain connects TRBV5-1 to TRBJ1-6; D might be TRBD1 (5 bases). The missing CDR3 end, 3 residues past where the read stops, is filled in from the germline J gene. The CDR3 is 15 residues long. The V end was cut by 0 bases, the J end by 10 bases, with 14 bases between. Germline assignment: CDR1 SGHRS and CDR2 YFSETQ. The variable domain in full, with the rest retrieved from reference TRBV5-1 and TRBJ1-6, is KAGVTQTPRYLIKTRGQQVTLSCSPISGHRSVSWYQQTPGQGLQFLFEYFSETQRNKGNFPGRFSGRQFSNSRSEMNVSTLELGDSALYLCASSLDEGPRSPLHFGNGTRLTVT.